Below, 12 T cell receptor beta chains from the same sample are listed, as sequenced in a study of shared clonotypes between healthy human individuals. The naive CD8 fraction comprised CD45RO-negative cells positively selected for CCR7 and excluded terminally differentiated effector memory CD45RA+ cells. The data were produced by immunoSEQ multiplex PCR, yet TCRdb's version contains in-frame clones alone and is incomplete. This sample yields about 700,000 clones, of which approximately 90% are seen a single time; approximately 25% belongs to the top ten. The specimen sequenced was naive CD8+ T cells sorted from blood. The receptors here all came from a man aged 25-45 years in good health.

The chain recombines TRBV11-2 with TRBJ2-3; D remains unclear. The CDR3 loop spans 12 amino acids. V lost 4 bases and J lost 3, with 5 bases in between. CDR1 and CDR2 from the germline V gene are SGHAT and FQNNGV. The CDR3 sequence is CASSSPTDTQYF. CDR3 bases: TGTGCCAGCAGCTCCCCTACAGATACGCAGTATTTT.

The chain carries TRBV14 and TRBJ2-3; the D is unclear. This CDR3 has 15 amino acids. In germline, CDR1 is SGHDN, CDR2 FVKESK. The ends were cut back, 3 bases at V and 2 bases at J, with 12 bases in the middle. As DNA, the CDR3 is TGTGCCAGCAGCCACCTCAATCGGGTCACAGATACGCAGTATTTT. It codes for CASSHLNRVTDTQYF.

This clone was picked up a small number of times. The chain couples TRBV5-1 to TRBJ2-7, with 8 bases lining up with TRBD1. This CDR3 has 14 amino acids. Germline trimming cut 0 bases from V and 3 bases from J; bases unmatched to any gene: 2. The germline V gene has CDR1 SGHRS and CDR2 YFSETQ. The CDR3 DNA reads TGCGCCAGCAGCTTGGCCGGACAGGGCTACGAGCAGTACTTC. Translated, it gives CASSLAGQGYEQYF.

The chain couples TRBV7-9 to TRBJ2-1; D unclear. V was cut by 5 bases and J by 5 bases, with 7 bases left in between. This CDR3 comprises 12 residues. The germline V gene encodes CDR1 SEHNR and CDR2 FQNEAQ (reference sequence). The CDR3 bases are TGTGCCAGCAGCCCCTGGGACAATGAGCAGTTCTTC. The encoded protein is CASSPWDNEQFF.

The V and J genes are TRBV21-1 and TRBJ2-4; TRBD1 reflects the table's D call only, with no check against the DNA. TRBV21-1 is a pseudogene locus. This CDR3 is 16 amino acids long. CDR3 region: CASSKSGLMAKNIQYF. The CDR3 DNA sequence: TGTGCCAGCAGCAAATCAGGGTTAATGGCCAAAAACATTCAGTACTTC.

The chain uses TRBV6-1 and TRBJ1-5; D is uncertain. V shed 2 bases and J shed 2 bases, with 13 bases lying between them. The V gene's germline CDR1 is MNHNS and CDR2 SASEGT. The CDR3 length is 16 residues. The CDR3 spells CASSEWRERGNQPQHF. CDR3 nucleotide sequence: TGTGCCAGCAGTGAATGGAGGGAGAGAGGCAATCAGCCCCAGCATTTT.

The J gene is TRBJ2-7, the V gene TRBV19, with 16 bases fitting TRBD2. The CDR3 runs 16 residues. The germline V gene encodes CDR1 LNHDA and CDR2 SQIVND (reference sequence). The J segment lost 7 bases and the V segment lost 7 bases, leaving 10 bases of the junction unmatched. The CDR3 coding sequence is TGTGCCAGTAACCCTGTGGGGACTAGCGGGAGGGAAGAGCAGTACTTC. Amino acid sequence: CASNPVGTSGREEQYF.

This clone was observed a single time. This chain connects TRBV27 to TRBJ2-1; D remains unclear. Germline values: CDR1 MNHEY, CDR2 SMNVEV (reference sequence). Trimming took off 6 bases at V and 7 bases at J, with 19 bases between the two ends. The CDR3 sequence is 15 residues long. The CDR3 DNA follows: TGTGCCAGCAGACCCATCACCCTCCTAGGGAATGAGCAGTTCTTC. Its translation: CASRPITLLGNEQFF.

Here the CDR3 DNA reads TGCGCCAGCAGCGAAGGTAGCGGGGCCTCCGGGGAGCTGTTTTTT. This encodes CASSEGSGASGELFF. The V call is TRBV4-3, the J call TRBJ2-2, with TRBD2 matching 8 bases. J lost 6 bases, V lost 5 bases, and 8 bases had no gene match. CDR1 is LGHNA and CDR2 is YSLEER in the germline V gene. The CDR3 has 15 amino acids.

The gene calls are TRBV5-1 and TRBJ2-1; D call uncertain. Trimming removed 7 bases at V and 5 bases at J, with 22 bases between. This CDR3 is 16 amino acids long. Germline lookup yields CDR1 SGHRS and CDR2 YFSETQ. This chain's CDR3 is CASADPARSIDNEQFF. DNA for the CDR3: TGCGCCAGCGCCGATCCGGCAAGAAGTATCGACAATGAGCAGTTCTTC. Supplemented by reference TRBV5-1 and TRBJ2-1, the full variable domain reads KAGVTQTPRYLIKTRGQQVTLSCSPISGHRSVSWYQQTPGQGLQFLFEYFSETQRNKGNFPGRFSGRQFSNSRSEMNVSTLELGDSALYLCASADPARSIDNEQFFGPGTRLTVL.

The V gene is TRBV27, the J gene TRBJ2-5, with 13 positions matching TRBD2. This CDR3 spans 20 amino acids. J lost 1 base, V lost 4 bases, and 15 bases had no gene match. From germline, CDR1 is MNHEY and CDR2 SMNVEV (reference sequence). CDR3 in amino acids: CASSSSLGLAGEVGQETQYF. CDR3 sequence (DNA): TGTGCCAGCAGTTCCTCCCTCGGACTAGCGGGAGAGGTAGGCCAAGAGACCCAGTACTTC.

The CDR3 reads CASSIRGDSPEAFF. CDR3 in DNA: TGTGCCAGTAGTATCAGGGGGGACAGTCCTGAAGCTTTCTTT. The chain is built from TRBV19 and TRBJ1-1; 7 bases agree with TRBD1. V dropped 3 bases and J dropped 6; count of bases not matched to a gene: 7. The CDR3 has 14 residues. The germline V gene encodes CDR1 LNHDA and CDR2 SQIVND (reference sequence).